This is a list of T cell receptor beta chains from one sample in a study of CD8+ T cells in alopecia areata. The method was immunoSEQ multiplex PCR; TCRdb's version includes in-frame clones alone and lacks a portion of them. The sample consists of about 130,000 clones, roughly 53% of them appearing once. Sequences were derived from CD4+ T cells sorted from blood, sampled at week 0. Receptors originate from a human donor with alopecia areata. Each CDR3 is given with its conserved first and last residue. The order of the fields is D gene, V gene, CDR3 length, clone size, J gene, CDR3 protein, CDR3 DNA. The D gene is left open where the match is weak. Expanded clones get a size class; other rows say once, few or many, or leave the size out.

TRBD2	TRBV7-2	15	NA	TRBJ2-7	CASSFDSGGAYEQYF	TGTGCCAGCAGTTTTGATAGCGGGGGGGCCTACGAGCAGTACTTC
NA	TRBV7-2	15	NA	TRBJ2-2	CASSLSGTNTGELFF	TGTGCCAGCAGCTTATCCGGGACTAACACCGGGGAGCTGTTTTTT
NA	TRBV15	14	NA	TRBJ1-1	CATSRSTANTEAFF	TGTGCCACCAGCAGGTCGACAGCGAACACTGAAGCTTTCTTT
TRBD2	TRBV10-2	15	once	TRBJ2-3	CASRRLAGGGDTQYF	TGCGCCAGCAGACGACTAGCGGGGGGTGGAGATACGCAGTATTTT
NA	TRBV6-5	13	NA	TRBJ2-7	CASQGGSSYEQYF	TGTGCCAGCCAGGGCGGGTCCTCCTACGAGCAGTACTTC
NA	TRBV7-9	14	NA	TRBJ2-7	CASTDRTAYYEQYF	TGTGCCAGCACCGACAGGACAGCCTACTACGAGCAGTACTTC
NA	TRBV6-5	12	few	TRBJ1-2	CASSSQGGGYTF	TGTGCCAGCAGTTCCCAGGGAGGTGGCTACACCTTC
NA	TRBV6-5	15	few	TRBJ1-2	CASSPRWAANYGYTF	TGTGCCAGCAGCCCTAGGTGGGCAGCTAACTATGGCTACACCTTC
TRBD2	TRBV7-2	15	few	TRBJ2-1	CASSLAGGLAGEQFF	TGTGCCAGCAGCTTAGCTGGGGGACTAGCGGGGGAGCAGTTCTTC
NA	TRBV18	14	NA	TRBJ2-3	CASSPDGPPDTQYF	TGTGCCAGCTCACCCGACGGACCACCAGATACGCAGTATTTT
NA	TRBV7-8	12	NA	TRBJ1-1	CASSLGETEAFF	TGTGCCAGCAGCTTAGGGGAAACTGAAGCTTTCTTT
TRBD1	TRBV15	13	NA	TRBJ2-5	CATNRGYQETQYF	TGTGCCACCAACAGGGGGTACCAAGAGACCCAGTACTTC
TRBD1	TRBV18	16	NA	TRBJ2-1	CASSPPSGQVNNEQFF	TGTGCCAGCTCCCCGCCCTCCGGACAGGTCAACAATGAGCAGTTCTTC
TRBD1	TRBV27	15	NA	TRBJ1-2	CASSPTTGRNYGYTF	TGTGCCAGCAGTCCGACGACAGGGCGCAACTATGGCTACACCTTC
NA	TRBV19	17	NA	TRBJ2-2	CASMKGTRGTNTGELFF	TGTGCCAGTATGAAAGGAACCCGGGGCACGAACACCGGGGAGCTGTTTTTT
TRBD1	TRBV11-2	14	NA	TRBJ2-1	CASSLFEGAEEQFF	TGTGCCAGCAGCTTATTCGAGGGGGCGGAGGAGCAGTTCTTC
NA	TRBV4-2	15	NA	TRBJ1-2	CASSQGTDNRSGYTF	TGTGCCAGCAGCCAAGGCACAGACAACCGATCTGGCTACACCTTC
NA	TRBV30	14	NA	TRBJ2-3	CAWTSQLRTDTQYF	TGTGCCTGGACATCCCAGCTGCGGACAGATACGCAGTATTTT